Listed here are 6 T cell receptor beta chains from one sample, sequenced in a study of OX40 agonist ivuxolimab in advanced cancers. The library was obtained by the immunoSEQ multiplex PCR assay. Sourced from immuneACCESS, this table was stored by TCRdb with only in-frame sequences that have V and J called. A share of the clones is absent; for the studies checked, an unresolved V gene accounts for under half, and the remainder has no known explanation. The sample table shows over 50,000 clones, and over 80% are seen once. Approximately 2% of the sample belongs to the ten largest clones. This material consisted of CD4+ or CD8+ T cells sorted from blood, taken in a trial of the OX40 agonist ivuxolimab. These receptors came from an adult with an advanced solid tumor such as melanoma, head and neck, liver or kidney cancer.

CDR3: CASSDRTASNQPQHF. The CDR3 DNA reads as TGTGCCAGCAGTGATAGGACAGCCTCCAATCAGCCCCAGCATTTT. This sequence joins TRBV27 and TRBJ1-5, with a weak D call TRBD1 (6 bases). The ends were cut back, 5 bases at V and 3 bases at J, with 14 bases in the middle. The CDR3 covers 15 residues. CDR1 MNHEY and CDR2 SMNVEV come from the germline V gene (reference sequence).

The genes are TRBV5-4 and TRBJ2-3, with unresolved D. Trimming cost V 2 bases and J 3 bases, with 10 bases left between them. Germline CDR1 is SGHNT and CDR2 is YYREEE (reference sequence). The CDR3 length is 14 residues. The DNA for the CDR3 is TGTGCCAGCAGCTTAGTTGGGCGGACAGATACGCAGTATTTT. As protein: CASSLVGRTDTQYF.

The chain joins TRBV10-2 to TRBJ1-2; D ambiguous. Per germline, CDR1 WSHSY and CDR2 SAAADI. This CDR3 spans 12 amino acids. With 1 base removed from V and 8 bases from J, the gap between germline ends came to 8 bases. The CDR3 region has the DNA TGCGCCAGCAGTGAGTTGGGTACGGGCTACACCTTC. It yields the protein CASSELGTGYTF.

The V call is TRBV7-9, the J call TRBJ2-5, with D possibly being TRBD2 (5 bases). The germline V gene has CDR1 SEHNR and CDR2 FQNEAQ (reference sequence). The CDR3 covers 14 residues. V lost 0 bases and J lost 2, with 7 bases in between. The CDR3 reads CASSLASGQETQYF. The CDR3 DNA reads as TGTGCCAGCAGCTTAGCCTCGGGGCAAGAGACCCAGTACTTC.

The chain carries TRBV19 and TRBJ1-6; the D is unclear. The CDR3 has 16 residues. V lost 4 bases and J 5 bases, leaving 15 bases between the germline ends. Germline-derived CDR1 and CDR2 are LNHDA and SQIVND (reference sequence). This chain's CDR3 is CASSSTAYNHNSPLHF. The CDR3 DNA sequence: TGTGCCAGTAGTAGTACCGCCTATAACCATAATTCACCCCTCCACTTT.

J is TRBJ2-1 and V is TRBV30; the match to TRBD2 covers 12 bases. The CDR3 is 15 amino acids. V shed 4 bases, J shed 8 bases, and the junction held 9 bases outside the gene matches. Germline CDR1 reads GTSNPN; CDR2 reads SVGIG (reference sequence). The CDR3 DNA is TGTGCCTGGACTAGCGGGAGGGCCTGGGACGATGAGCAGTTCTTC. It encodes CAWTSGRAWDDEQFF.